This T cell receptor beta chain was profiled in a study of T cells in Graves' hyperthyroidism and ophthalmopathy. Looking at the study overall: Peripheral blood collection took place at initial diagnosis, before any treatment.

Amplification of TCR beta CDR3 regions used RNA as the template. The study used the HTBI primer set for a first-round RT-PCR of the TCR CDR3. MiXCR, applied by TCRdb to the multiplex PCR reads, yields one record per CDR3 protein. Of about 290,000 distinct CDR3 sequences listed, over 12% are singletons. Exclusion followed for patients with uncontrolled infection, other autoimmune disease, pregnancy or lactation. Each diagnosis was grounded in clinical symptoms, serum thyroxine and TRAb, thyroid ultrasound, and orbital computed tomography. Fresh peripheral blood, approximately 9.1 ml, was the source of the PBMCs. The table lists this clonotype with a few counts. The sequencing input was blood. This receptor was taken from a woman aged 45-65 years with Graves' hyperthyroidism that later progressed to Graves' ophthalmopathy.

CDR3 DNA sequence: TGCAGCGCCCAACGGGGGGGGTTGGGAGAAAAACTGTTTTTT. It specifies CSAQRGGLGEKLFF. This chain links TRBV29-1 with TRBJ1-4, with D perhaps TRBD1 (5 bases). The CDR3 sequence is 14 residues long. V dropped 7 bases and J dropped 8 bases, with 20 bases sitting between them. Germline V gene lookup returns CDR1 SQVTM and CDR2 ANQGSEA.